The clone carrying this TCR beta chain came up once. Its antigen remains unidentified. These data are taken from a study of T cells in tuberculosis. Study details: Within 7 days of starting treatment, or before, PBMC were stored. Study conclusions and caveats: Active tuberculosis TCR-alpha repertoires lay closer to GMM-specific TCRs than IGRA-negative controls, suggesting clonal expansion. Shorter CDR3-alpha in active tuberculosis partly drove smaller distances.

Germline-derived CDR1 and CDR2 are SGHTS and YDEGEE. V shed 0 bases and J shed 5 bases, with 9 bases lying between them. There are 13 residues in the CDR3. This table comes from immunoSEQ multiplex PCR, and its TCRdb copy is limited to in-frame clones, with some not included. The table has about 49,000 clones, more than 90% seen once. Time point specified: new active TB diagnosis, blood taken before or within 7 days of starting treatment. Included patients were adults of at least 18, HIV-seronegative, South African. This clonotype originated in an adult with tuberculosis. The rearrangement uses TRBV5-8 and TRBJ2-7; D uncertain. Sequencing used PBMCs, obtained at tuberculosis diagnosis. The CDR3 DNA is TGTGCCAGCAGCTTGGATCGGCAGGACGAGCAGTACTTC. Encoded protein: CASSLDRQDEQYF.